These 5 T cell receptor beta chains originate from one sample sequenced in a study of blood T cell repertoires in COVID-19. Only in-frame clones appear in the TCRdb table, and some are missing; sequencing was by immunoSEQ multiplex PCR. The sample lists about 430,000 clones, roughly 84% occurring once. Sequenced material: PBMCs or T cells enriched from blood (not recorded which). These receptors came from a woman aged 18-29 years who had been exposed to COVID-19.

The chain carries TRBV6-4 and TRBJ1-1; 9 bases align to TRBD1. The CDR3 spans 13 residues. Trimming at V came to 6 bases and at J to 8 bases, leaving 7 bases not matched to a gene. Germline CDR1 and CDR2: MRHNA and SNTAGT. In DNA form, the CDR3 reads TGTGCCAGCAGGGGGACAGGGTTTGGAGAAGCTTTCTTT. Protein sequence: CASRGTGFGEAFF.

The CDR3 DNA follows: TGTGCCAGCAGCTTAGATTCACTCTACACAGATACGCAGTATTTT. This codes for CASSLDSLYTDTQYF. This chain connects TRBV7-6 to TRBJ2-3; D is undetermined. CDR3 length: 15 residues. Germline V gene lookup returns CDR1 SGHVS and CDR2 FNYEAQ. V dropped 1 base and J dropped 2 bases, with 10 bases sitting between them.

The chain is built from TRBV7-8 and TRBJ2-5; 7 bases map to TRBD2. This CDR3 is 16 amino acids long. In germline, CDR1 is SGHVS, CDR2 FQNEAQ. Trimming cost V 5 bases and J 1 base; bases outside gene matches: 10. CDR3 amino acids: CASSPWRAGSQETQYF. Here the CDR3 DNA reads TGTGCCAGCAGCCCGTGGAGAGCGGGGTCCCAAGAGACCCAGTACTTC.

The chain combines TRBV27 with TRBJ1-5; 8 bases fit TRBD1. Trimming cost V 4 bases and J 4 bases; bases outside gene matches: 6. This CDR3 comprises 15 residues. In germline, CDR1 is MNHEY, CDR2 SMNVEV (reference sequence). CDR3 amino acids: CASSWTGSFNQPQHF. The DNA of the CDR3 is TGTGCCAGCAGTTGGACAGGGAGCTTTAATCAGCCCCAGCATTTT.

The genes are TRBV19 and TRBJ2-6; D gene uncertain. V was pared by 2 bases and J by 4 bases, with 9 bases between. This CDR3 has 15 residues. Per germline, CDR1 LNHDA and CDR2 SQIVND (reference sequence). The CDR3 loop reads CASSIQVTGANVLTF. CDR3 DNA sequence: TGTGCCAGTAGTATACAGGTTACAGGGGCCAACGTCCTGACTTTC.